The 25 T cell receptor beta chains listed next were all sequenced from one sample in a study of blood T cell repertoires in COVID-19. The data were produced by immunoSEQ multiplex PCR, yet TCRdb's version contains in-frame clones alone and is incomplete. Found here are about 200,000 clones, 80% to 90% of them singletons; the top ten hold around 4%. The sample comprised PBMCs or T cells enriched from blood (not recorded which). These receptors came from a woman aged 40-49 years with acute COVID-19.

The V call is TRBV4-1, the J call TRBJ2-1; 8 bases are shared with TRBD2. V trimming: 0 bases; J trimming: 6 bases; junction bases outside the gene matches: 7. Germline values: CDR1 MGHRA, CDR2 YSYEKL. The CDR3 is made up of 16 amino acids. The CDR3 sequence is CASSQDHGRALNEQFF. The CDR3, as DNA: TGCGCCAGCAGCCAAGATCACGGGAGGGCCCTCAATGAGCAGTTCTTC.

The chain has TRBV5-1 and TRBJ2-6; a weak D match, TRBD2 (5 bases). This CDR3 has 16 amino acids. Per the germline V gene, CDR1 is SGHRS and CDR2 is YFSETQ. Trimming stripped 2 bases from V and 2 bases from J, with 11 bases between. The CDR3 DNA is TGCGCCAGCAGCTTATCGACGGGAACTGGGGCCAACGTCCTGACTTTC. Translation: CASSLSTGTGANVLTF.

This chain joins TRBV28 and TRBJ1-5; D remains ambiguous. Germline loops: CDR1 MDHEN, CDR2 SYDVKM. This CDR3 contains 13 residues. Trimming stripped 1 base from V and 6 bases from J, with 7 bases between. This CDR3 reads CASSLSGGQPQHF. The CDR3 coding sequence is TGTGCCAGCAGTTTATCGGGTGGTCAGCCCCAGCATTTT.

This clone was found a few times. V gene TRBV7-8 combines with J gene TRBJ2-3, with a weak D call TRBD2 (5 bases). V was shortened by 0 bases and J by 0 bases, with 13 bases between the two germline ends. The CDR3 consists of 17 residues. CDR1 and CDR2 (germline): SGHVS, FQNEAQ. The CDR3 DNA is TGTGCCAGCAGCTTAGCGTGGACTCCAATAAGCACAGATACGCAGTATTTT. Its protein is CASSLAWTPISTDTQYF. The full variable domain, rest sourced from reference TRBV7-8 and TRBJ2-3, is GAGVSQSPRYKVAKRGQDVALRCDPISGHVSLFWYQQALGQGPEFLTYFQNEAQLDKSGLPSDRFFAERPEGSVSTLKIQRTQQEDSAVYLCASSLAWTPISTDTQYFGPGTRLTVL.

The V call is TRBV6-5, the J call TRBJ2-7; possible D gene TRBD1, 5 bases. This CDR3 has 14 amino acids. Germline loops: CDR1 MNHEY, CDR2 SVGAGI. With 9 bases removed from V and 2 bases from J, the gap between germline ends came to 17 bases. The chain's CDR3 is CASTKGQTTYEQYF. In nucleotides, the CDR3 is TGTGCCAGTACCAAGGGGCAGACGACCTACGAGCAGTACTTC.

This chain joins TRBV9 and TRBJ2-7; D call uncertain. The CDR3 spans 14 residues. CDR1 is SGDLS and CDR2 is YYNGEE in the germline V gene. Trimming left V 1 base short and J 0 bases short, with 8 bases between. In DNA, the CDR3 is TGTGCCAGCAGCGTAACTTTAAGCTCCTACGAGCAGTACTTC. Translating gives CASSVTLSSYEQYF.

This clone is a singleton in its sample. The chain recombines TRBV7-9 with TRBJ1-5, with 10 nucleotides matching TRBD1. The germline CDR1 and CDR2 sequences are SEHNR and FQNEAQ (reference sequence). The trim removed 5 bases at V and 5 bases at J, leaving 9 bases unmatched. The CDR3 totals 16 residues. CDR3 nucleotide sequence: TGTGCCAGCAGCCCCTGGTCCGGGACAGGGGATCAGCCCCAGCATTTT. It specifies CASSPWSGTGDQPQHF.

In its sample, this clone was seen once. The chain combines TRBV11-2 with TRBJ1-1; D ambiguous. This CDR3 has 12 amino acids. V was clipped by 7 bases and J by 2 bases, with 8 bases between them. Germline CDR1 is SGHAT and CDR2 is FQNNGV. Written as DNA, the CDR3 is TGTGCCAGCACTCCGACAAACACTGAAGCTTTCTTT. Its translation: CASTPTNTEAFF.

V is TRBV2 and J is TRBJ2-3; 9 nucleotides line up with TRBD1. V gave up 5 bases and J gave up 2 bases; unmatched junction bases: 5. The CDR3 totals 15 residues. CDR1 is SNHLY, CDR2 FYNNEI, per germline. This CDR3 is CASSPGTGTTDTQYF. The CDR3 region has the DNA TGTGCCAGCAGTCCCGGGACAGGGACCACAGATACGCAGTATTTT. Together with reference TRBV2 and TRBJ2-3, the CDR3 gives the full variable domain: EPEVTQTPSHQVTQMGQEVILRCVPISNHLYFYWYRQILGQKVEFLVSFYNNEISEKSEIFDDQFSVERPDGSNFTLKIRSTKLEDSAMYFCASSPGTGTTDTQYFGPGTRLTVL.

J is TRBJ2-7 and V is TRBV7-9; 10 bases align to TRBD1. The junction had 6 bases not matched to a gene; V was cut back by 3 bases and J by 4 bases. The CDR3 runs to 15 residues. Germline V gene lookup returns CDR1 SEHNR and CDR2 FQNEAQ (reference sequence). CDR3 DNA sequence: TGTGCCAGCAGCTTCAGACAGGGGGCCTGGTACGAGCAGTACTTC. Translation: CASSFRQGAWYEQYF.

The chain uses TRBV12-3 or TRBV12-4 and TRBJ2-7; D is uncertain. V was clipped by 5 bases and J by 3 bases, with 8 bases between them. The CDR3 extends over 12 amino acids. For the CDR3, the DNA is TGTGCCAGCAGTCCCTCGTACTACGAGCAGTACTTC. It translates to CASSPSYYEQYF.

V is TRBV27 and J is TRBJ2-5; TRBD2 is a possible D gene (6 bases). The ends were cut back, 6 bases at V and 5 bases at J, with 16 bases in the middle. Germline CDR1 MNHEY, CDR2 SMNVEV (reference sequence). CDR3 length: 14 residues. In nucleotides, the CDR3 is TGTGCCAGCAGATTCGGGGGAGCGGTGGAGACCCAGTACTTC. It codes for CASRFGGAVETQYF.

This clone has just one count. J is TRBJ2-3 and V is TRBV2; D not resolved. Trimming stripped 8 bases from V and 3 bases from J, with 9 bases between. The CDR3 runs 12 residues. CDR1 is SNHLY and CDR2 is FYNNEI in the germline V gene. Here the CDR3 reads CASEWATDTQYF. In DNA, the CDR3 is TGTGCCAGCGAGTGGGCAACAGATACGCAGTATTTT.

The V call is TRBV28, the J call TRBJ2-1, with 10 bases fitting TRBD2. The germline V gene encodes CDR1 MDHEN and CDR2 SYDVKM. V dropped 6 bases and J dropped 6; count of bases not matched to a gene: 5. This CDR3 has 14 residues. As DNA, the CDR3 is TGTGCCAGCAGCCCCGGACTAGCGGCCAATGAGCAGTTCTTC. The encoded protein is CASSPGLAANEQFF.

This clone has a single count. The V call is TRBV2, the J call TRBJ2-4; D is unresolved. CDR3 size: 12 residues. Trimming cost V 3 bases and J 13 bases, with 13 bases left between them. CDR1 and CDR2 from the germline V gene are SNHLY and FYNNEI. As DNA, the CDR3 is TGTGCCAGCAGTGATTTACTGAGGATCCAGTACTTC. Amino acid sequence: CASSDLLRIQYF.

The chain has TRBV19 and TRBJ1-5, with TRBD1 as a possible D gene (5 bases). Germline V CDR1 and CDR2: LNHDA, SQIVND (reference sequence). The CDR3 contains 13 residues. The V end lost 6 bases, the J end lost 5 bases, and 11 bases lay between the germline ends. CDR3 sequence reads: CASSPWGDQPQHF. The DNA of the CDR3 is TGTGCCAGTAGCCCATGGGGGGATCAGCCCCAGCATTTT. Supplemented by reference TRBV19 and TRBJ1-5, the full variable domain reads DGGITQSPKYLFRKEGQNVTLSCEQNLNHDAMYWYRQDPGQGLRLIYYSQIVNDFQKGDIAEGYSVSREKKESFPLTVTSAQKNPTAFYLCASSPWGDQPQHFGDGTRLSIL.

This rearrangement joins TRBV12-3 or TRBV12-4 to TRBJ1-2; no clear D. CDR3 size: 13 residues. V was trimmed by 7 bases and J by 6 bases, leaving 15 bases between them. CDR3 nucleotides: TGTGCCAGCACCGAGGGCCAAGCTCATGGCTACACCTTC. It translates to CASTEGQAHGYTF.

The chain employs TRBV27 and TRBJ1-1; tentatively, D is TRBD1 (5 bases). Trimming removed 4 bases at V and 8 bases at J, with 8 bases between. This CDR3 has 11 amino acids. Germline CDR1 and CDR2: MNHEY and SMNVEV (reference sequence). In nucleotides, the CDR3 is TGTGCCAGCAGTTGGCGGGGCGAAGCTTTCTTT. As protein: CASSWRGEAFF.

CDR3 sequence reads: CASSFPLSAQRDSYEQYF. CDR3 bases: TGTGCCAGCAGCTTTCCCTTATCTGCTCAACGAGACTCCTACGAGCAGTACTTC. The chain is built from TRBV11-2 and TRBJ2-7; D uncertain. The CDR3 extends over 18 amino acids. Germline loops: CDR1 SGHAT, CDR2 FQNNGV. Trimming stripped 3 bases from V and 0 bases from J, with 21 bases between. The whole variable domain, filled in from reference TRBV11-2 and TRBJ2-7, reads EAGVAQSPRYKIIEKRQSVAFWCNPISGHATLYWYQQILGQGPKLLIQFQNNGVVDDSQLPKDRFSAERLKGVDSTLKIQPAKLEDSAVYLCASSFPLSAQRDSYEQYFGPGTRLTVT.

The CDR3 nucleotides read TGCAGCGTTGAAATTTACTCTAGCACAGATACGCAGTATTTT. This translates into CSVEIYSSTDTQYF. This chain links TRBV29-1 with TRBJ2-3; no reliable D call. The germline V gene has CDR1 SQVTM and CDR2 ANQGSEA. V lost 2 bases, J lost 0 bases, and 9 bases lay in between. The CDR3 spans 14 residues.

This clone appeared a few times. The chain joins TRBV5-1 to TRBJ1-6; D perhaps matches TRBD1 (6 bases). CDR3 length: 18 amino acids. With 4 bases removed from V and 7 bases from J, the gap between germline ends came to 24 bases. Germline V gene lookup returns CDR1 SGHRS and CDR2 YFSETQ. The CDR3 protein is CASSPAKRGPPGNSPLHF. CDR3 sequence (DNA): TGCGCCAGCAGCCCGGCTAAGCGGGGGCCTCCTGGGAATTCACCCCTCCACTTT.

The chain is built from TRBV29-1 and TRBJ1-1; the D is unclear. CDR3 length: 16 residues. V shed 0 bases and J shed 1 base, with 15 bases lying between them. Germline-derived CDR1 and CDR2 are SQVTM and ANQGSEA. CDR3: CSVEDLYRRKNTEAFF. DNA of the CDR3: TGCAGCGTTGAAGATCTTTATAGGCGGAAGAACACTGAAGCTTTCTTT.

CDR3: CASRSTGQGNNEQFF. The CDR3 DNA reads TGTGCCAGCAGGTCGACGGGACAGGGTAACAATGAGCAGTTCTTC. V gene TRBV7-3 combines with J gene TRBJ2-1; 9 bases align to TRBD1. Trimming removed 6 bases from V and 5 bases from J; junction bases left unmatched: 8. The germline V gene has CDR1 SGHTA and CDR2 FQGTGA. The CDR3 sequence is 15 residues long. The whole variable domain, filled in from reference TRBV7-3 and TRBJ2-1, reads GAGVSQTPSNKVTEKGKYVELRCDPISGHTALYWYRQSLGQGPEFLIYFQGTGAADDSGLPNDRFFAVRPEGSVSTLKIQRTERGDSAVYLCASRSTGQGNNEQFFGPGTRLTVL.

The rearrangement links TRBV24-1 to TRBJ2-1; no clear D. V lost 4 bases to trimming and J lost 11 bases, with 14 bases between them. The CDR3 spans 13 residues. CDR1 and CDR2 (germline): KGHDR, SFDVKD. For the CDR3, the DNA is TGTGCCACCAGTGACGCCCGGGTGGAGCAGCAGTTCTTC. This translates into CATSDARVEQQFF.

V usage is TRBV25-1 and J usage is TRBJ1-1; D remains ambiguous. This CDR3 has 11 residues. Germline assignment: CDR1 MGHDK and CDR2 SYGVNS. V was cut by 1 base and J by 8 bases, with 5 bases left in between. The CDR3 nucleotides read TGTGCCAGCAGTGAATCTACCGAAGCTTTCTTT. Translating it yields CASSESTEAFF.